The source of this T cell receptor beta chain is a study of read filtering for tumor transcriptome and immune sequencing. Germline lookup yields CDR1 SNHLY and CDR2 FYNNEI. This CDR3 is 12 amino acids long. V was cut by 9 bases and J by 8 bases, with 11 bases left in between. Many counts were recorded for this clonotype. From around 0.4 ug of RNA, a library with molecular barcoded alpha/delta and beta/gamma adaptors was made. TCRdb reanalysed the reads using MiXCR and keeps one entry per CDR3 protein. This sample has tens of thousands of distinct CDR3 sequences, with about 19% found just once. This clonotype was sampled from a donor over 35 with multiple myeloma. The sample comprised a population of CD138-negative cells sorted from bone marrow. The chain has TRBV2 and TRBJ2-6, with D perhaps TRBD1 (5 bases). The CDR3 coding sequence is TGTGCCAGTCAGGGCCTGACCAACGTCCTGACTTTC. Translation gives CASQGLTNVLTF.